This T cell receptor beta chain was obtained from a study of blood T cell repertoires in COVID-19. Study background: The United States, Italy and Spain were the sources of the acute and convalescent COVID-19 samples. PBMCs, B-cell-depleted T cells, or T cells were the source of the cDNA or gDNA that made up the material.

Original data processing: Reference gene primers were amplified, and this amplification served to estimate nucleated cell counts. Using immunoSEQ multiplex PCR, the repertoire was profiled, and TCRdb retains in-frame clones only, with some absent. V, J and clone size derive from that table, while D and trimming were established from the DNA sequence. The sample contains some 64,000 clones, just under 80% of which appear only once. The ends were cut back, 6 bases at V and 0 bases at J, with 12 bases in the middle. The germline gives CDR1 MNHEY, CDR2 SVGAGI. The CDR3 is 15 residues long. The V call is TRBV6-5, the J call TRBJ2-1, with unresolved D. Sequenced input: peripheral blood. This sequence originates from an older woman with acute or convalescent COVID-19. CDR3 nucleotides: TGTGCCAGCAGCCCCGGGTGGAACTCCTACAATGAGCAGTTCTTC. Protein sequence: CASSPGWNSYNEQFF.